This TCR beta chain was recorded in a study of T cell clones after liver transplantation. Looking at the study overall: Third-party-reactive TCRbeta sequences from pre-transplant mixed lymphocyte reactions served as antigen-independent comparators. Timepoints were pre-transplant, pre-withdrawal, and after withdrawal was completed or failed.

The assay was immunoSEQ multiplex PCR, and TCRdb's table has in-frame clones only and misses some. Here the sample spans 53,000 or so clones, about 81% being singletons. Findings and limits, study-wide: A larger donor-reactive than third-party decline suggested partial antigen-specific deletion. These preliminary findings come from unstandardized post-transplant sampling times.

This clone appeared a few times. Its antigen is still unknown. The receptor was isolated from a human donor who received a liver transplant. The sequencing here drew on CD4+ T cells from blood, taken before liver transplant.

This CDR3 reads CASSLGQDHGYTF. The CDR3 region has the DNA TGTGCCAGCAGCTTGGGACAGGACCATGGCTACACCTTC. The rearrangement joins TRBV5-4 to TRBJ1-2; weak D call: TRBD1 (6 bases). There are 13 residues in the CDR3. V was clipped by 0 bases and J by 6 bases, with 9 bases between them. In germline, CDR1 is SGHNT, CDR2 YYREEE (reference sequence).